A selection of T cell receptor beta chains follows, all from one sample in a study of blood T cell repertoires in COVID-19. This table comes from immunoSEQ multiplex PCR, and its TCRdb copy is limited to in-frame clones, with some not included. This table has some 700,000 clones, 80% to 90% appearing once. Sequenced sample: peripheral blood. The source is a woman under 30 with acute or convalescent COVID-19. CDR3s include the opening cysteine and the closing phenylalanine or tryptophan. Each record gives: D gene, V gene, J gene, clone size, CDR3 protein, CDR3 DNA. The D gene is left open where the match is weak. Expanded clones are given a class, and other clones once, few, many or no size at all.

-	TRBV5-1	TRBJ1-5	-	CASSLGEGNQPQHF	TGCGCCAGCAGCTTGGGTGAGGGCAATCAGCCCCAGCATTTT
-	TRBV5-4	TRBJ1-2	-	CASSSGHHRGGYTF	TGTGCCAGCAGCTCGGGACACCATCGAGGTGGCTACACCTTC
-	TRBV19	TRBJ1-2	-	CASRDRPANNYGYTF	TGTGCCAGTAGGGACAGACCCGCCAATAACTATGGCTACACCTTC
TRBD2	TRBV4-3	TRBJ2-7	-	CASSQEWAGAYEQYF	TGCGCCAGCAGCCAAGAATGGGCGGGGGCCTACGAGCAGTACTTC
-	TRBV4-1	TRBJ1-4	-	CASSQEGRPTGEKLFF	TGCGCCAGCAGCCAAGAAGGGCGGCCGACAGGTGAAAAACTGTTTTTT
TRBD2	TRBV6-6	TRBJ2-7	-	CATLLAGVYEQYF	TGTGCCACCTTACTAGCGGGGGTCTACGAGCAGTACTTC
TRBD2	TRBV5-4	TRBJ2-7	-	CASSWFIAGTEYEQYF	TGTGCCAGCAGCTGGTTTATAGCGGGTACCGAGTACGAGCAGTACTTC
TRBD1	TRBV2	TRBJ2-3	-	CASSSGQGASTQYF	TGTGCCAGCAGCTCGGGACAGGGGGCAAGTACGCAGTATTTT
-	TRBV10-2	TRBJ1-2	-	CASSGGAGGSHYGYTF	TGCGCCAGCAGTGGCGGGGCGGGGGGATCCCACTATGGCTACACCTTC
TRBD1	TRBV19	TRBJ1-3	-	CASSTGTGSSSGNTIYF	TGTGCCAGTAGTACCGGGACAGGGTCGTCCTCTGGAAACACCATATATTTT
-	TRBV12-3/TRBV12-4	TRBJ1-1	-	CASTGGRVAFF	TGTGCCAGCACCGGGGGGAGGGTAGCTTTCTTT
-	TRBV7-9	TRBJ1-2	-	CASSSVGASYGYTF	TGTGCCAGCAGCTCCGTGGGGGCCTCTTATGGCTACACCTTC
-	TRBV29-1	TRBJ2-2	-	CSVVLDNGAGELFF	TGCAGCGTTGTATTAGACAACGGGGCCGGGGAGCTGTTTTTT
-	TRBV4-3	TRBJ1-1	-	CASSQDLVLLGTEAFF	TGCGCCAGCAGCCAAGATCTGGTTCTTCTAGGCACTGAAGCTTTCTTT
-	TRBV24-1	TRBJ1-5	-	CATSEYTNQPQHF	TGTGCCACCAGTGAGTACACAAATCAGCCCCAGCATTTT
-	TRBV5-8	TRBJ1-5	-	CASSLGLTEDQPQHF	TGTGCCAGCAGCTTGGGGTTGACAGAAGATCAGCCCCAGCATTTT
TRBD1	TRBV11-2	TRBJ1-1	-	CASRVPTGGRWTEAFF	TGTGCCAGCAGAGTCCCGACAGGGGGGCGCTGGACTGAAGCTTTCTTT
TRBD1	TRBV5-1	TRBJ1-1	-	CASRGGTGSRTEAFF	TGCGCCAGCAGGGGCGGGACAGGGTCTAGAACTGAAGCTTTCTTT
TRBD1	TRBV4-1	TRBJ1-5	-	CASSQVPGQGGQPQHF	TGCGCCAGCAGCCAAGTTCCGGGACAGGGAGGACAGCCCCAGCATTTT
-	TRBV5-8	TRBJ1-1	once	CASSLYWFGGRMNTEAFF	TGTGCCAGCAGCTTATATTGGTTCGGGGGACGGATGAACACTGAAGCTTTCTTT
-	TRBV27	TRBJ1-2	-	CASSLGGVGGYTF	TGTGCCAGCAGTTTAGGGGGGGTAGGTGGCTACACCTTC
TRBD2	TRBV6-2/TRBV6-3	TRBJ2-7	few	CASSHSTSGGYEQYF	TGTGCCAGCAGTCATTCGACTAGCGGGGGCTACGAGCAGTACTTC
TRBD1	TRBV7-2	TRBJ1-2	-	CASSAPGQGIFGYTF	TGTGCCAGCAGCGCTCCGGGACAGGGGATCTTTGGCTACACCTTC
TRBD1	TRBV28	TRBJ1-6	-	CASRDDRGGSYNSPLHF	TGTGCCAGCAGGGACGACAGGGGAGGATCCTATAATTCACCCCTCCACTTT
TRBD1	TRBV27	TRBJ1-2	-	CASSHRGYSYTF	TGTGCCAGCAGTCACAGGGGCTATTCTTACACCTTC
-	TRBV24-1	TRBJ2-3	-	CATSDSARSTDTQYF	TGTGCCACCTCAGACAGCGCTCGTAGCACAGATACGCAGTATTTT